The 11 T cell receptor beta chains reported below all come from one sample, sequenced in a study of T-cell memory formation after mild COVID-19. One entry per CDR3 protein, called by TCRdb with MiXCR from the 5' RACE reads. The table records around 340,000 distinct CDR3 sequences, 13% to 15% of them present only once. Sample: PBMCs or a T cell subset sorted from them (not recorded which). The receptor set was obtained from a man younger than 35 who had mild COVID-19 (a few samples of this study predate the infection). Cell type and time point are not known.

The V call is TRBV6-6, the J call TRBJ1-2, with TRBD1 matching over 7 bases. The length of the CDR3 is 13 residues. Germline V gives CDR1 MNHNY, CDR2 SVGAGI (reference sequence). With 7 bases clipped from V and 3 bases from J, the junction kept 5 bases outside the gene matches. In nucleotides, the CDR3 is TGTGCCAGCAAGGGGGACAGATACTATGGCTACACCTTC. It encodes CASKGDRYYGYTF.

J is TRBJ2-7 and V is TRBV7-9, with 9 bases aligning to TRBD1. Germline V gene data show CDR1 as SEHNR and CDR2 as FQNEAQ (reference sequence). There are 15 residues in the CDR3. Unmatched junction bases numbered 2, after V lost 0 bases and J lost 2 bases. This CDR3 is CASSLAGQGPYEQYF. Written as DNA, the CDR3 is TGTGCCAGCAGCTTAGCGGGACAGGGTCCCTACGAGCAGTACTTC. The full variable domain, in which reference TRBV7-9 and TRBJ2-7 provide the parts outside the CDR3, is DTGVSQNPRHKITKRGQNVTFRCDPISEHNRLYWYRQTLGQGPEFLTYFQNEAQLEKSRLLSDRFSAERPKGSFSTLEIQRTEQGDSAMYLCASSLAGQGPYEQYFGPGTRLTVT.

This clonotype was detected many times. In DNA, the CDR3 is TGTGCCAGCAGCTTAAAAGCGGTCAACTACGAGCAGTACTTC. Translated: CASSLKAVNYEQYF. The J gene is TRBJ2-7, the V gene TRBV7-6; the D gene is possibly TRBD2 (5 bases). Germline CDR1 reads SGHVS; CDR2 reads FNYEAQ. Between the trimmed V and J ends, which lost 2 bases and 3 bases, there was a span of 11 bases. This CDR3 region has 14 residues.

This clonotype came up a few times. The V call is TRBV6-2 or TRBV6-3, the J call TRBJ2-7; maybe TRBD2 (6 bases). This CDR3 comprises 13 residues. Germline CDR1 MNHEY, CDR2 SVGEGT. V shed 4 bases and J shed 3 bases, with 10 bases lying between them. The CDR3 loop is CASSWGDVYEQYF. The CDR3 DNA reads TGTGCCAGCAGTTGGGGGGACGTCTACGAGCAGTACTTC.

This clonotype has a handful of counts. The chain carries TRBV27 and TRBJ1-1; D possibly corresponds to TRBD1 (5 bases). CDR3 size: 12 residues. V was clipped by 6 bases and J by 3 bases, with 8 bases between them. The germline V gene encodes CDR1 MNHEY and CDR2 SMNVEV (reference sequence). CDR3 DNA: TGTGCCAGCAGGGGGCGGTACACTGAAGCTTTCTTT. Encoded protein: CASRGRYTEAFF.

This chain links TRBV18 with TRBJ2-7; 8 nucleotides line up with TRBD1. Germline-derived CDR1 and CDR2 are KGHSH and LQKENI. CDR3 length: 14 amino acids. Trimming took 2 bases from V and 2 from J; bases not matched to a gene: 2. For the CDR3, the DNA is TGTGCCAGCTCACCATTGACAGGGGCCTACGAGCAGTACTTC. Protein sequence: CASSPLTGAYEQYF. The full variable domain, rest sourced from reference TRBV18 and TRBJ2-7, is NAGVMQNPRHLVRRRGQEARLRCSPMKGHSHVYWYRQLPEEGLKFMVYLQKENIIDESGMPKERFSAEFPKEGPSILRIQQVVRGDSAAYFCASSPLTGAYEQYFGPGTRLTVT.

This clonotype was seen repeatedly, ten times or more. The CDR3, as DNA: TGTGCCAGCAGTTACTGGTTTGGTAACATTCAGTACTTC. Protein sequence: CASSYWFGNIQYF. The gene calls are TRBV6-2 or TRBV6-3 and TRBJ2-4; D call uncertain. V was clipped by 1 base and J by 7 bases, with 8 bases between them. The CDR3 extends over 13 amino acids. Germline CDR1 reads MNHEY; CDR2 reads SVGEGT.

V usage is TRBV7-9 and J usage is TRBJ2-1; possibly TRBD1 or TRBD2 for D (5 bases each). Germline V gene sequence: CDR1 SEHNR, CDR2 FQNEAQ (reference sequence). The CDR3 is 14 residues long. V shed 7 bases and J shed 4 bases, with 14 bases lying between them. The CDR3 bases are TGTGCCAGCACCCTCCGGGACGGTTACAATGAGCAGTTCTTC. Translation gives CASTLRDGYNEQFF.

This clonotype has just a few counts. The chain carries TRBV29-1 and TRBJ2-2; D gene ambiguous. This CDR3 has 13 amino acids. V was clipped by 4 bases and J by 0 bases, with 6 bases between them. CDR1 is SQVTM and CDR2 is ANQGSEA in the germline V gene. CDR3 bases: TGCAGCGTTGGACACTCGAACACCGGGGAGCTGTTTTTT. It specifies CSVGHSNTGELFF.

This clonotype was seen a few times. J is TRBJ2-5 and V is TRBV12-3 or TRBV12-4, with D unresolved. The CDR3 contains 14 residues. V was pared by 3 bases and J by 0 bases, with 8 bases between. The CDR3 DNA reads as TGTGCCAGCAGTTTCAGGAGCGACCAAGAGACCCAGTACTTC. Amino acids: CASSFRSDQETQYF.

In DNA, the CDR3 is TGTGCCAGCAGCTTTGAGACCAGTCAGTACTTC. Translating gives CASSFETSQYF. This sequence joins TRBV5-6 and TRBJ2-4; D not resolved. This CDR3 contains 11 residues. Looked up from germline, CDR1 is SGHDT and CDR2 is YYEEEE. Trimming took off 2 bases at V and 12 bases at J, with 9 bases between the two ends.